The 5 T cell receptor beta chains given below trace back to one sample, sequenced in a study of molecular identifiers for immune sequencing clone quantification. TCRdb redid the calling of the PCR reads with MiXCR, one entry per CDR3 protein. Of roughly 320,000 distinct CDR3 sequences listed, around a fifth were seen once; the top ten hold approximately 0.84%. The sample consisted of naive CD8+ T cells from blood, with Jurkat cell RNA spiked in. The subset here: FACS-sorted CD8+CD4-CCR7+CD45RA+ naive T cells. The receptors derive from a human donor in good health. Some libraries in this study had Jurkat cell RNA spiked in.

Concerning this clonotype itself: The junction does not match germline at one end; this may be a read error. The rearrangement links TRBV27 to TRBJ2-1, with 7 bases fitting TRBD2. Germline CDR1 MNHEY, CDR2 SMNVEV (reference sequence). This CDR3 is 17 amino acids long. The chain's CDR3 is CANSLNSAGVSYNEQFF. The CDR3, as DNA: TGTGCCAACAGTTTAAATTCTGCGGGGGTCTCCTACAATGAGCAGTTCTTC.

Details on this clonotype: This could be a read error, since a much larger clone is one nucleotide away. V is TRBV19 and J is TRBJ2-3; D is possibly TRBD2 (6 bases). There are 14 residues in the CDR3. Per germline, CDR1 LNHDA and CDR2 SQIVND (reference sequence). CDR3 in DNA: TGTGCCAGTAGTGAGGACGGGGGTCCAGATACGCGGTATTTT. Amino acid sequence: CASSEDGGPDTRYF.

This clonotype was found many times. The rearrangement joins TRBV19 to TRBJ2-1, with 9 bases matching TRBD2. The germline gives CDR1 LNHDA, CDR2 SQIVND (reference sequence). V was clipped by 3 bases and J by 5 bases; unmatched bases: 8. The CDR3 has 16 residues. This CDR3 is CASSIGGRAAHNEQFF. Written as DNA, the CDR3 is TGTGCCAGTAGTATCGGCGGGAGGGCGGCGCACAATGAGCAGTTCTTC.

Comments on this clonotype: A junction end diverges from the germline sequence, so it may reflect a read error. The chain is built from TRBV6-4 and TRBJ1-5; 7 bases map to TRBD1. Germline V gene lookup returns CDR1 MRHNA and CDR2 SNTAGT. The CDR3 is 22 residues long. This CDR3 is CAGSDPTPGQCYCNYSNQPQHF. The CDR3 nucleotides are TGTGCCGGCAGTGACCCCACTCCGGGACAGTGTTATTGTAACTATAGCAATCAGCCCCAGCATTTT.

About this clonotype: One end of the junction varies from germline; a read error may be responsible. The chain links TRBV12-3 or TRBV12-4 to TRBJ1-4; D is possibly TRBD1 (6 bases). This CDR3 region has 15 residues. The CDR3 spells CASSLDDRRGEKLSF. The CDR3 DNA reads as TGTGCCAGCAGTTTAGATGACCGGAGGGGGGAAAAACTGTCTTTT.